This section outlines one T cell receptor (beta chain) sequence together with its context. Germline CDR1 SQVTM, CDR2 ANQGSEA. After removal of 7 bases from V and 6 bases from J, the junction contained 7 bases not matched to a gene. The CDR3 covers 13 residues. This record belongs to a study of cytomegalovirus exposure and HLA in healthy donors. Vbeta (60) and Jbeta (13) primers were used in the PCR. Here immunoSEQ multiplex PCR was the method, and the copy in TCRdb shows in-frame clones only, minus some. Altogether 150,000 to 200,000 clones are present, about 80% being singletons, with the ten largest covering over 13%.

The source material was PBMCs. This sequence joins TRBV29-1 and TRBJ2-7; TRBD2 matches 12 bases. This receptor was identified in a woman in her thirties or forties in good health and CMV-seronegative. The chain's CDR3 is CSARLAGVAEQYF. CDR3 bases: TGCAGCGCCCGACTAGCGGGAGTAGCCGAGCAGTACTTC.